The 30 T cell receptor beta chains given below trace back to one sample, sequenced in a study of T cells in localized non-small cell lung cancer. The protocol was immunoSEQ multiplex PCR, while the TCRdb copy is restricted to in-frame clones and leaves out a portion. The data show around 8,000 clones, under 95% seen once. Material: peripheral blood, obtained before any cancer treatment. The origin of the receptors is a woman aged 40 to 75 with stage I lung adenocarcinoma.

This clone was recorded only once. J is TRBJ1-1 and V is TRBV12-5, with D hard to call. V was shortened by 5 bases and J by 2 bases, with 9 bases between the two germline ends. Germline CDR1 LGHNT, CDR2 FRNRAP. The CDR3 contains 13 residues. CDR3 bases: TGTGCTAGTGGTCTCCCGCAAAACACTGAAGCTTTCTTT. Amino acids: CASGLPQNTEAFF.

V is TRBV5-6 and J is TRBJ2-5; D possibly uses TRBD1 or TRBD2 (5 bases each). Trimming shortened V by 6 bases and J by 4 bases, and 16 bases separated the two germline ends. The CDR3 runs to 14 residues. The V gene's germline CDR1 is SGHDT and CDR2 YYEEEE. The CDR3 here is CASTGASAGETQYF. For the CDR3, the DNA is TGTGCCAGCACCGGGGCATCAGCAGGAGAGACCCAGTACTTC. The variable domain in full, with the rest retrieved from reference TRBV5-6 and TRBJ2-5, is DAGVTQSPTHLIKTRGQQVTLRCSPKSGHDTVSWYQQALGQGPQFIFQYYEEEERQRGNFPDRFSGHQFPNYSSELNVNALLLGDSALYLCASTGASAGETQYFGPGTRLLVL.

Only one count was recorded for this clone. The V call is TRBV18, the J call TRBJ2-7, with 12 bases aligning to TRBD1. Germline CDR1 and CDR2: KGHSH and LQKENI. The trim removed 4 bases at V and 5 bases at J, leaving 9 bases unmatched. The CDR3 length is 16 residues. The CDR3 DNA follows: TGTGCCAGCTCACTCACTCCGGGACAGGGGGCCCACGAGCAGTACTTC. Protein product: CASSLTPGQGAHEQYF.

The chain couples TRBV19 to TRBJ2-7; D unresolved. CDR1 and CDR2 from the germline V gene are LNHDA and SQIVND (reference sequence). Trimming pared 7 bases from V and 7 bases from J, leaving 20 bases between. The CDR3 is 14 amino acids. In DNA form, the CDR3 reads TGTGCCAGTAAGGAAGCGCACATACTGGGGGAGCAGTACTTC. This encodes CASKEAHILGEQYF.

The chain uses TRBV7-9 and TRBJ2-3; TRBD2 agrees at 8 bases. This CDR3 contains 15 residues. V trimming: 3 bases; J trimming: 4 bases; junction bases outside the gene matches: 6. Germline V gene sequence: CDR1 SEHNR, CDR2 FQNEAQ (reference sequence). CDR3 protein: CASSFAAGESDTQYF. CDR3 coding DNA: TGTGCCAGCAGCTTTGCAGCGGGAGAATCAGATACGCAGTATTTT.

The chain is built from TRBV15 and TRBJ2-7, with D possibly matching TRBD1 (5 bases). The germline V gene encodes CDR1 LNHNV and CDR2 YYDKDF (reference sequence). The CDR3 spans 16 residues. V lost 0 bases and J 6 bases, leaving 18 bases between the germline ends. The CDR3 reads CATSRDISAGRGEQYF. The CDR3 region has the DNA TGTGCCACCAGCAGAGATATCTCGGCAGGGCGCGGCGAGCAGTACTTC. Supplemented by reference TRBV15 and TRBJ2-7, the full variable domain reads DAMVIQNPRYQVTQFGKPVTLSCSQTLNHNVMYWYQQKSSQAPKLLFHYYDKDFNNEADTPDNFQSRRPNTSFCFLDIRSPGLGDTAMYLCATSRDISAGRGEQYFGPGTRLTVT.

The rearrangement links TRBV7-9 to TRBJ2-7; possible D gene TRBD2, 5 bases. Germline CDR1 and CDR2: SEHNR and FQNEAQ (reference sequence). This CDR3 contains 13 residues. V lost 6 bases to trimming and J lost 1 base, with 10 bases between them. The CDR3 region is CASRRAGSYEQYF. CDR3 coding DNA: TGTGCCAGCAGGAGGGCAGGTTCCTACGAGCAGTACTTC.

The chain employs TRBV7-8 and TRBJ1-4; D uncertain. Germline-derived CDR1 and CDR2 are SGHVS and FQNEAQ. The CDR3 is 13 residues long. V was trimmed by 5 bases and J by 7 bases, leaving 11 bases between them. The CDR3 is CASSAHVGEKLFF. CDR3 nucleotide sequence: TGTGCCAGCAGCGCCCACGTGGGTGAAAAACTGTTTTTT.

The V call is TRBV11-2, the J call TRBJ2-7; D remains unclear. The V gene's germline CDR1 is SGHAT and CDR2 FQNNGV. The CDR3 is made up of 14 amino acids. The germline V and J ends were trimmed by 2 bases and 7 bases, with 15 bases remaining between them. CDR3 region: CASSLLSRAREQYF. The CDR3 DNA sequence: TGTGCCAGCAGCTTACTCTCTCGAGCTAGGGAGCAGTACTTC.

This chain links TRBV5-1 with TRBJ2-1; 9 positions match TRBD1. This CDR3 comprises 15 residues. After removal of 0 bases from V and 13 bases from J, the junction contained 11 bases not matched to a gene. CDR1 and CDR2 (germline): SGHRS, YFSETQ. CDR3 DNA: TGCGCCAGCAGCTTGGAGCCGGACAGGGGAAACCGACAGTTCTTC. Translation gives CASSLEPDRGNRQFF.

Only one count was recorded for this clone. At one boundary the junction diverges from the germline segment, which might be a read error. The chain employs TRBV7-7 and TRBJ1-1; D remains ambiguous. Germline V gene sequence: CDR1 SSHAT, CDR2 FNYEAQ (reference sequence). The CDR3 runs 12 residues. The CDR3 loop reads CASSSLDTEAFF. The CDR3 DNA is TGTGCTAGCAGCTCCCTGGACACTGAAGCTTTCTTT.

DNA of the CDR3: TGTGCCAGCAGCTTGGAGGCGGGGGCCTTCTACGAGCAGTACTTC. Translated: CASSLEAGAFYEQYF. The chain carries TRBV5-6 and TRBJ2-7, with D possibly matching TRBD2 (7 bases). The germline V gene has CDR1 SGHDT and CDR2 YYEEEE. The CDR3 consists of 15 residues. Trimming stripped 0 bases from V and 3 bases from J, with 13 bases between.

J is TRBJ2-1 and V is TRBV7-2; TRBD2 matches 7 bases. J lost 8 bases, V lost 1 base, and 8 bases had no gene match. From germline, CDR1 is SGHTA and CDR2 FQGNSA. The CDR3 has 15 residues. CDR3 nucleotide sequence: TGTGCCAGCAGCTTAGGGGGTATAGCGGGCGATGAGCAGTTCTTC. As protein: CASSLGGIAGDEQFF.

The V and J genes are TRBV15 and TRBJ2-7; D is possibly TRBD1 or TRBD2 (5 bases each). The CDR3 loop spans 16 amino acids. Germline V gene lookup returns CDR1 LNHNV and CDR2 YYDKDF (reference sequence). The ends were cut back, 3 bases at V and 5 bases at J, with 20 bases in the middle. The CDR3 protein is CATSRDPGRSFHEQYF. Written as DNA, the CDR3 is TGTGCCACCAGCAGGGACCCGGGACGCTCTTTCCACGAGCAGTACTTC.

The CDR3 is CASSLRETSRGEETQYF. CDR3 DNA sequence: TGTGCCAGCAGCTTGAGAGAGACTAGCAGGGGGGAGGAGACCCAGTACTTC. The chain couples TRBV5-4 to TRBJ2-5, with D perhaps being TRBD1 or TRBD2 (7 bases each). CDR1 and CDR2 from the germline V gene are SGHNT and YYREEE (reference sequence). This CDR3 is built from 17 residues. Trimming removed 1 base at V and 5 bases at J, with 21 bases between.

The CDR3 nucleotides are TGTGCCAGCACCGGGACTAGCGTAAACACAGATACGCAGTATTTT. Its translation is CASTGTSVNTDTQYF. The genes are TRBV2 and TRBJ2-3, with TRBD2 matching over 10 bases. This CDR3 contains 15 residues. Per the germline V gene, CDR1 is SNHLY and CDR2 is FYNNEI. Unmatched junction bases numbered 6, after V lost 7 bases and J lost 2 bases.

This sequence joins TRBV7-8 and TRBJ1-2; weak D call: TRBD1 (6 bases). V was shortened by 3 bases and J by 6 bases, with 14 bases between the two germline ends. The CDR3 totals 14 residues. In germline, CDR1 is SGHVS, CDR2 FQNEAQ. CDR3 residues: CASSFRGREDGYTF. In DNA form, the CDR3 reads TGTGCCAGCAGCTTCCGGGGGCGCGAAGATGGCTACACCTTC.

The V and J genes are TRBV4-2 and TRBJ2-3, with D maybe TRBD2 (5 bases). The ends were cut back, 7 bases at V and 5 bases at J, with 13 bases in the middle. This CDR3 spans 13 amino acids. Germline V gives CDR1 LGHNA, CDR2 YNFKEQ. This chain's CDR3 is CASTGLARDTQYF. DNA for the CDR3: TGTGCCAGCACAGGACTGGCTAGAGATACGCAGTATTTT.

V usage is TRBV11-2 and J usage is TRBJ2-7, with no clear D. Between the trimmed V and J ends, which lost 5 bases and 3 bases, there was a span of 14 bases. Per germline, CDR1 SGHAT and CDR2 FQNNGV. This CDR3 has 14 amino acids. CDR3 in amino acids: CASSPGPRIYEQYF. Written as DNA, the CDR3 is TGTGCCAGCAGCCCTGGGCCGAGGATCTACGAGCAGTACTTC.

V and J are TRBV27 and TRBJ2-7, with D perhaps TRBD1 or TRBD2 (5 bases each). This CDR3 region has 17 residues. Germline CDR1 and CDR2: MNHEY and SMNVEV (reference sequence). V was cut by 3 bases and J by 4 bases, with 22 bases left in between. Here the CDR3 DNA reads TGTGCCAGCAGTTTTAAGGGCTCAAAGGCCGAGGGGTACGAGCAGTACTTC. Its translation: CASSFKGSKAEGYEQYF.

V is TRBV10-3 and J is TRBJ1-2; the D is unclear. Trimming removed 8 bases at V and 4 bases at J, with 11 bases between. Germline V CDR1 and CDR2: ENHRY, SYGVKD. CDR3 length: 12 residues. CDR3 nucleotides: TGTGCCATCGCTGCGGCCTCCTATGGCTACACCTTC. It encodes CAIAAASYGYTF.

The V and J genes are TRBV9 and TRBJ2-2; weak D call: TRBD1 (5 bases). Trimming stripped 5 bases from V and 4 bases from J, with 18 bases between. The CDR3 extends over 16 amino acids. Germline loops: CDR1 SGDLS, CDR2 YYNGEE. CDR3 nucleotide sequence: TGTGCCAGCAGTACATATGGACAACTACCCACCGGGGAGCTGTTTTTT. Amino acids: CASSTYGQLPTGELFF.

The chain links TRBV10-3 to TRBJ2-1, with TRBD2 matching over 11 bases. V shed 6 bases and J 5 bases; nucleotides not matched to a gene: 3. Looked up from germline, CDR1 is ENHRY and CDR2 is SYGVKD. This CDR3 has 14 amino acids. CDR3 coding DNA: TGTGCCATCAGCTCGACTAGCGGGGACAATGAGCAGTTCTTC. This sequence encodes CAISSTSGDNEQFF.

The chain uses TRBV6-1 and TRBJ1-1; 8 bases are shared with TRBD1. Germline CDR1 and CDR2: MNHNS and SASEGT. This CDR3 region has 13 residues. Trimming removed 5 bases from V and 7 bases from J; junction bases left unmatched: 6. CDR3 DNA: TGTGCCAGCAGTAACACAGGACAGGGTGAAGCTTTCTTT. Translation gives CASSNTGQGEAFF.

V gene TRBV2 combines with J gene TRBJ1-2; D ambiguous. V lost 8 bases to trimming and J lost 5 bases, with 9 bases between them. Germline assignment: CDR1 SNHLY and CDR2 FYNNEI. The CDR3 extends over 11 amino acids. CDR3 sequence (DNA): TGTGCCAGCCATTTAGAATATGGCTACACCTTC. Residues: CASHLEYGYTF.

This chain links TRBV29-1 with TRBJ1-1; D remains unclear. The CDR3 length is 12 residues. Germline V lookup: CDR1 SQVTM, CDR2 ANQGSEA. The V end was cut by 3 bases, the J end by 4 bases, with 9 bases between. CDR3 bases: TGCAGCGTTGAGGGTGTGGGCACTGAAGCTTTCTTT. It encodes CSVEGVGTEAFF.

This clone was observed once. CDR3 region: CASSTSGRPSYNEQFF. CDR3 coding DNA: TGTGCCAGCAGCACTAGCGGGAGGCCTTCCTACAATGAGCAGTTCTTC. The V call is TRBV13, the J call TRBJ2-1; TRBD2 aligns across 12 bases. The trim removed 5 bases at V and 1 base at J, leaving 3 bases unmatched. Per the germline V gene, CDR1 is PRHDT and CDR2 is FYEKMQ (reference sequence). CDR3 size: 16 residues.

This chain connects TRBV2 to TRBJ2-3; 9 nucleotides align to TRBD1. The trim removed 10 bases at V and 1 base at J, leaving 6 bases unmatched. Per the germline V gene, CDR1 is SNHLY and CDR2 is FYNNEI. This CDR3 spans 14 amino acids. CDR3 sequence reads: CANTRDRGTDTQYF. The CDR3 nucleotides are TGTGCCAACACCCGGGACAGGGGCACAGATACGCAGTATTTT. The full variable domain, its missing parts supplied by reference TRBV2 and TRBJ2-3, is EPEVTQTPSHQVTQMGQEVILRCVPISNHLYFYWYRQILGQKVEFLVSFYNNEISEKSEIFDDQFSVERPDGSNFTLKIRSTKLEDSAMYFCANTRDRGTDTQYFGPGTRLTVL.

Concerning this clone itself: Other DNA sequences of this sample code for an identical CDR3. The chain employs TRBV2 and TRBJ2-5; no clear D. Germline V gives CDR1 SNHLY, CDR2 FYNNEI. The V end was cut by 3 bases, the J end by 4 bases, with 6 bases between. This CDR3 contains 12 residues. CDR3 in DNA: TGTGCCAGCAGTGAGGGCCGAGAGACCCAGTACTTC. Amino acid sequence: CASSEGRETQYF.

The chain recombines TRBV15 with TRBJ2-5, with D unresolved. Germline loops: CDR1 LNHNV, CDR2 YYDKDF (reference sequence). This CDR3 is built from 16 residues. The V end lost 4 bases, the J end lost 0 bases, and 15 bases lay between the germline ends. CDR3 sequence reads: CATSKEWQGHQETQYF. The CDR3 DNA follows: TGTGCCACCAGCAAGGAGTGGCAAGGGCACCAAGAGACCCAGTACTTC.